The 23 T cell receptor beta chains below were found in one sample sequenced in a study of cytomegalovirus exposure and HLA in healthy donors. The PCR contained 60 Vbeta and 13 Jbeta primers. TCRdb's copy holds only in-frame clones and misses some; the assay was immunoSEQ multiplex PCR. The sample includes 90,000 to 150,000 clones, roughly 78% of them seen just once. Source material: PBMCs. These receptors were collected from a woman aged 25 to 39 in good health and CMV-seropositive.

J is TRBJ2-7 and V is TRBV6-6; 7 bases agree with TRBD2. The ends lost 0 bases at V and 0 bases at J; junction bases unmatched: 2. The CDR3 has 15 amino acids. Germline-derived CDR1 and CDR2 are MNHNY and SVGAGI (reference sequence). CDR3 nucleotide sequence: TGTGCCAGCAGTTACTCGACGGGGGGCTCCTACGAGCAGTACTTC. Translation gives CASSYSTGGSYEQYF.

This chain connects TRBV7-3 to TRBJ2-3, with 11 nucleotides matching TRBD1. Germline V gene sequence: CDR1 SGHTA, CDR2 FQGTGA. The V and J ends lost 4 bases and 1 base, in that order; junction bases with no gene match: 1. The CDR3 extends over 15 amino acids. This CDR3 reads CASSWGQGGTDTQYF. CDR3 DNA sequence: TGTGCCAGCAGCTGGGGACAGGGGGGCACAGATACGCAGTATTTT.

The V gene is TRBV5-1, the J gene TRBJ2-1; 7 positions match TRBD2. The junction had 8 bases not matched to a gene; V was cut back by 2 bases and J by 6 bases. The CDR3 spans 15 residues. In germline, CDR1 is SGHRS, CDR2 YFSETQ. The CDR3 reads CASSFTGGPGNEQFF. CDR3 DNA: TGCGCCAGCAGCTTCACGGGGGGACCGGGCAATGAGCAGTTCTTC.

This clone was seen once. V is TRBV5-5 and J is TRBJ1-2, with 8 bases matching TRBD1. J gave up 8 bases and V 3 bases, and 9 bases lay outside the gene matches. Per the germline V gene, CDR1 is SGHKS and CDR2 is YYEKEE (reference sequence). The CDR3 totals 14 residues. The CDR3 sequence: CASSYDRGTYGYTF. In DNA, the CDR3 is TGTGCCAGCAGCTACGACAGGGGAACCTACGGCTACACCTTC.

The chain has TRBV5-1 and TRBJ2-1; TRBD2 aligns across 15 bases. Trimming cost V 0 bases and J 12 bases; bases outside gene matches: 1. The CDR3 length is 14 residues. Germline V gives CDR1 SGHRS, CDR2 YFSETQ. This CDR3 reads CASSLEGLAGGQFF. The CDR3 nucleotides read TGCGCCAGCAGCTTGGAGGGACTAGCGGGGGGGCAGTTCTTC. The full variable domain, with the rest looked up from reference TRBV5-1 and TRBJ2-1, is KAGVTQTPRYLIKTRGQQVTLSCSPISGHRSVSWYQQTPGQGLQFLFEYFSETQRNKGNFPGRFSGRQFSNSRSEMNVSTLELGDSALYLCASSLEGLAGGQFFGPGTRLTVL.

Remarks on this clone: One end of the junction is discordant with germline, which a read error may explain. The V and J genes are TRBV7-9 and TRBJ1-2; D is uncertain. CDR1 is SEHNR, CDR2 FQNEAQ, per germline (reference sequence). The CDR3 covers 16 residues. The DNA of the CDR3 is TGTTCCAGCAGCTTAGCCCCGAACGAATACAGTTATGGCTACACCTTC. As protein: CSSSLAPNEYSYGYTF.

The chain couples TRBV7-3 to TRBJ2-7; 9 bases are shared with TRBD1. With V trimmed by 5 bases and J by 6 bases, 8 bases remained unmatched. In germline, CDR1 is SGHTA, CDR2 FQGTGA. The CDR3 is made up of 14 amino acids. Written as DNA, the CDR3 is TGTGCCAGCAGCCCCGGACAGGGGAGCCGCGAGCAGTACTTC. Encoded protein: CASSPGQGSREQYF.

V gene TRBV9 combines with J gene TRBJ2-3; TRBD2 matches at 10 bases. V lost 3 bases to trimming and J lost 6 bases; unmatched junction nucleotides: 10. In germline, CDR1 is SGDLS, CDR2 YYNGEE. The CDR3 totals 16 residues. For the CDR3, the DNA is TGTGCCAGCAGCGCCGTGGCTAGCGGGGGCGGGGATACGCAGTATTTT. Translating it yields CASSAVASGGGDTQYF.

This chain uses TRBV28 with TRBJ1-2, with 7 nucleotides matching TRBD1. The V gene's germline CDR1 is MDHEN and CDR2 SYDVKM. This CDR3 region has 15 residues. Trimming took 7 bases from V and 4 from J; bases not matched to a gene: 12. The CDR3 reads CASKWRGRFGYGYTF. DNA for the CDR3: TGTGCCAGCAAGTGGAGGGGGCGCTTTGGCTATGGCTACACCTTC.

This chain links TRBV4-2 with TRBJ2-4; 7 bases line up with TRBD2. The CDR3 spans 16 residues. Trimming removed 4 bases from V and 1 base from J; junction bases left unmatched: 7. The germline V gene has CDR1 LGHNA and CDR2 YNFKEQ. For the CDR3, the DNA is TGTGCCAGCAGCCCCGGACTAGTGAAGGCCAAAAACATTCAGTACTTC. Translation: CASSPGLVKAKNIQYF.

This chain links TRBV11-1 with TRBJ2-3; possibly TRBD1 for D (6 bases). The length of the CDR3 is 17 residues. In germline, CDR1 is SGHAT, CDR2 FQDESV (reference sequence). Trimming pared 5 bases from V and 0 bases from J, leaving 18 bases between. CDR3 loop: CASSHEGTIWSTDTQYF. CDR3 DNA: TGTGCCAGCAGCCACGAAGGGACAATCTGGAGCACAGATACGCAGTATTTT.

This chain connects TRBV2 to TRBJ1-6, with D tentatively TRBD1 (6 bases). Germline assignment: CDR1 SNHLY and CDR2 FYNNEI. Trimming removed 6 bases at V and 16 bases at J, with 13 bases between. This CDR3 region has 11 residues. The CDR3 is CASSLKTGLHF. In DNA, the CDR3 is TGTGCCAGCAGCCTCAAGACAGGTCTCCACTTT.

The rearrangement joins TRBV13 to TRBJ2-3, with 10 bases matching TRBD2. Trimming removed 4 bases from V and 4 bases from J; junction bases left unmatched: 8. CDR3 size: 16 residues. Germline assignment: CDR1 PRHDT and CDR2 FYEKMQ (reference sequence). As DNA, the CDR3 is TGTGCCAGCAGCTCTTCCCGAGCGGGGGGGCCAGATACGCAGTATTTT. It encodes CASSSSRAGGPDTQYF.

The J gene is TRBJ1-2, the V gene TRBV9; TRBD1 matches 8 bases. Germline lookup yields CDR1 SGDLS and CDR2 YYNGEE. Unmatched junction bases numbered 5, after V lost 0 bases and J lost 4 bases. This CDR3 is built from 15 residues. As DNA, the CDR3 is TGTGCCAGCAGCGTAGGGCAGGGGGCTATCTATGGCTACACCTTC. Amino acid sequence: CASSVGQGAIYGYTF.

The table lists this clone with many counts. This rearrangement joins TRBV4-3 to TRBJ1-2; D is possibly TRBD1 (6 bases). The CDR3 has 15 residues. From germline, CDR1 is LGHNA and CDR2 YSLEER. V was cut by 2 bases and J by 5 bases, with 15 bases left in between. The CDR3 nucleotides read TGCGCCAGCAGCCAATACCCCCGCGGACAGTATGGCTACACCTTC. Amino acid sequence: CASSQYPRGQYGYTF.

The rearrangement joins TRBV7-9 to TRBJ2-5; D possibly corresponds to TRBD2 (6 bases). The V end lost 1 base, the J end lost 2 bases, and 11 bases lay between the germline ends. CDR3 length: 15 amino acids. CDR1 is SEHNR, CDR2 FQNEAQ, per germline (reference sequence). The DNA of the CDR3 is TGTGCCAGCAGCTTAGACCGGGGGAGGCAAGAGACCCAGTACTTC. It codes for CASSLDRGRQETQYF.

This chain uses TRBV7-2 with TRBJ1-2, with D hard to call. The germline V gene encodes CDR1 SGHTA and CDR2 FQGNSA. Trimming pared 0 bases from V and 5 bases from J, leaving 10 bases between. This CDR3 has 14 amino acids. CDR3 protein: CASSLASSTYGYTF. For the CDR3, the DNA is TGTGCCAGCAGCTTAGCATCGTCAACTTATGGCTACACCTTC.

The V call is TRBV7-2, the J call TRBJ2-3, with D perhaps matching TRBD1 (5 bases). Germline CDR1 SGHTA, CDR2 FQGNSA. V was shortened by 5 bases and J by 3 bases, with 18 bases between the two germline ends. The CDR3 sequence is 16 residues long. CDR3 sequence: CASSQDSAKITDTQYF. In nucleotides, the CDR3 is TGTGCCAGCAGCCAAGACAGCGCCAAAATAACAGATACGCAGTATTTT.

This chain joins TRBV15 and TRBJ2-5, with D maybe TRBD2 (5 bases). The CDR3 sequence is 17 residues long. Germline V gives CDR1 LNHNV, CDR2 YYDKDF (reference sequence). V gave up 3 bases and J gave up 0 bases, with 17 bases separating them. The CDR3 coding sequence is TGTGCCACCAGCAGTCCCAACCACGCCGGGAACCAAGAGACCCAGTACTTC. As protein: CATSSPNHAGNQETQYF.

V is TRBV4-2 and J is TRBJ2-7; 9 positions agree with TRBD2. The V gene end was trimmed by 4 bases and the J gene end by 0 bases; junction bases not matched to a gene: 10. Germline V gene lookup returns CDR1 LGHNA and CDR2 YNFKEQ. CDR3 length equals 17 residues. This CDR3 reads CASSRGVSGGSSYEQYF. In nucleotides, the CDR3 is TGTGCCAGCAGCCGAGGTGTTAGCGGGGGCAGCTCCTACGAGCAGTACTTC.

The V gene is TRBV6-1, the J gene TRBJ1-2, with 10 positions matching TRBD1. Per the germline V gene, CDR1 is MNHNS and CDR2 is SASEGT. The CDR3 is 15 amino acids. Germline trimming cut 6 bases from V and 7 bases from J; bases unmatched to any gene: 11. DNA of the CDR3: TGTGCCAGCAGCCTCGGGGGGACAGGGGCGCGTGGCTACACCTTC. It specifies CASSLGGTGARGYTF.

The chain couples TRBV18 to TRBJ2-3; no reliable D call. With 8 bases removed from V and 5 bases from J, the gap between germline ends came to 20 bases. CDR3 size: 15 residues. Germline loops: CDR1 KGHSH, CDR2 LQKENI. CDR3 region: CASASDPHSRDTQYF. In DNA form, the CDR3 reads TGTGCCAGCGCCAGCGACCCTCACTCAAGAGATACGCAGTATTTT.

This clone has just a few counts. V is TRBV7-3 and J is TRBJ2-3; 8 nucleotides line up with TRBD1. The CDR3 spans 15 residues. V dropped 5 bases and J dropped 1; count of bases not matched to a gene: 5. The germline CDR1 and CDR2 sequences are SGHTA and FQGTGA. In DNA, the CDR3 is TGTGCCAGCAGCCCCGACAGGGGTGGCACAGATACGCAGTATTTT. Translation: CASSPDRGGTDTQYF.